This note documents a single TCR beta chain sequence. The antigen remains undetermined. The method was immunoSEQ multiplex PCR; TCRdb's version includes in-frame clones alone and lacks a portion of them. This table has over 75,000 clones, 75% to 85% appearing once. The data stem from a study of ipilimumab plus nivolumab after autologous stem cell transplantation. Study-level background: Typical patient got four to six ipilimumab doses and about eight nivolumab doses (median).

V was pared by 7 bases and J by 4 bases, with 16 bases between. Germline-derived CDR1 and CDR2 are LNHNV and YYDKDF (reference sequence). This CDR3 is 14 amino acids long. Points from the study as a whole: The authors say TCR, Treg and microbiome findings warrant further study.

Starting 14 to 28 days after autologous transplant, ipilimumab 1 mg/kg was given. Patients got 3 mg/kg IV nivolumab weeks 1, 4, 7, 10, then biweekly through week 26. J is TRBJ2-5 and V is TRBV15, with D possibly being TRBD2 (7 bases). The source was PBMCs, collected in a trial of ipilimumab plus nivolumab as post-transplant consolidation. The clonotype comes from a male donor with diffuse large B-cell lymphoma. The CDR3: CATTLRGAGETQYF. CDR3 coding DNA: TGTGCCACCACCCTTCGGGGGGCCGGAGAGACCCAGTACTTC.